This entry lists 6 T cell receptor beta chains sequenced from one sample in a study of neoadjuvant anti-PD-1 for oral cavity cancer. TCRdb keeps only in-frame clones here, not all; method: immunoSEQ multiplex PCR. The data contain fewer than 90,000 clones, roughly four fifths of them singletons. Source: PBMCs, taken before nivolumab (anti-PD-1) treatment. The source is a person aged 35 to 85 with oral cavity squamous cell carcinoma.

This chain connects TRBV5-1 to TRBJ2-3; 8 bases map to TRBD2. J was trimmed by 0 bases and V by 4 bases; bases with no gene match: 10. CDR1 and CDR2 (germline): SGHRS, YFSETQ. The CDR3 sequence is 17 residues long. CDR3 DNA: TGCGCCAGCAGCCTGGAAGGACTAGCTGGTAGCACAGATACGCAGTATTTT. Amino acids: CASSLEGLAGSTDTQYF.

This chain's CDR3 is CASHREYNQPQHF. CDR3 DNA sequence: TGTGCCAGCCACCGGGAATACAATCAGCCCCAGCATTTT. V is TRBV6-1 and J is TRBJ1-5; D gene uncertain. V lost 8 bases and J 3 bases, leaving 11 bases between the germline ends. Germline V CDR1 and CDR2: MNHNS, SASEGT. This CDR3 has 13 amino acids.

This rearrangement joins TRBV29-1 to TRBJ1-1; 9 positions agree with TRBD1. Losses at the gene ends were 6 bases for V and 0 bases for J; bases not matched to a gene: 8. Germline values: CDR1 SQVTM, CDR2 ANQGSEA. The CDR3 is 15 residues long. The CDR3 loop reads CSVRPGTGMNTEAFF. As DNA, the CDR3 is TGCAGCGTCCGTCCCGGGACAGGGATGAACACTGAAGCTTTCTTT.

V gene TRBV5-1 combines with J gene TRBJ2-1; D is uncertain. The germline V gene has CDR1 SGHRS and CDR2 YFSETQ. The V end lost 4 bases, the J end lost 3 bases, and 14 bases lay between the germline ends. The CDR3 covers 15 residues. The CDR3, as DNA: TGCGCCAGCAGCCCAATGCCCGAAGGCTACAATGAGCAGTTCTTC. It codes for CASSPMPEGYNEQFF.

The rearrangement uses TRBV10-3 and TRBJ2-2; D is possibly TRBD2 (6 bases). Germline V lookup: CDR1 ENHRY, CDR2 SYGVKD. V was trimmed by 6 bases and J by 0 bases, leaving 8 bases between them. The length of the CDR3 is 14 residues. The CDR3 loop is CAIRGGANTGELFF. Here the CDR3 DNA reads TGTGCCATCAGGGGCGGGGCGAACACCGGGGAGCTGTTTTTT.

CDR3 sequence: CASSLGGANEKLFF. DNA for the CDR3: TGCGCCAGCAGCTTGGGAGGGGCTAATGAAAAACTGTTTTTT. The V and J genes are TRBV5-1 and TRBJ1-4, with D perhaps matching TRBD1 (5 bases). CDR1 is SGHRS, CDR2 YFSETQ, per germline. Trimming shortened V by 0 bases and J by 3 bases, and 6 bases separated the two germline ends. This CDR3 has 14 residues.